This is a list of T cell receptor beta chains from one sample in a study of early T cells in non-severe SARS-CoV-2 infection. From the 5' RACE reads, TCRdb called clonotypes with MiXCR, one entry per CDR3 protein. Of some 66,000 distinct CDR3 sequences listed, 13% are singletons. Sequencing was carried out using whole blood. All receptors come from an adult who was a healthcare worker with PCR-confirmed SARS-CoV-2 infection or an uninfected control (not recorded which). Both conserved end residues are part of each CDR3. Each record gives: clone size, J gene, D gene, V gene, CDR3 protein, CDR3 DNA. A D gene is named only where the DNA matches it firmly. Size values are once, few and many counts, or a class for expanded clones, and some rows have none.

clone size: .
J gene: TRBJ2-1
D gene: .
V gene: TRBV7-3
CDR3 protein: CASSLGANNEQFF
CDR3 DNA: TGTGCCAGCAGCTTAGGGGCAAACAATGAGCAGTTCTTC

clone size: many
J gene: TRBJ1-3
D gene: .
V gene: TRBV4-3
CDR3 protein: CASSQDLRRTFSGNTIYF
CDR3 DNA: TGCGCCAGCAGCCAAGATCTGAGGAGGACCTTCTCTGGAAACACCATATATTTT

clone size: .
J gene: TRBJ2-2
D gene: .
V gene: TRBV9
CDR3 protein: CASSPTSSTGELFF
CDR3 DNA: TGTGCCAGCAGCCCTACTAGTAGCACCGGGGAGCTGTTTTTT

clone size: many
J gene: TRBJ2-5
D gene: TRBD2
V gene: TRBV5-1
CDR3 protein: CASRTSGSSETQYF
CDR3 DNA: TGCGCCAGCAGGACTAGCGGGAGTTCAGAGACCCAGTACTTC

clone size: few
J gene: TRBJ2-7
D gene: TRBD2
V gene: TRBV12-3/TRBV12-4
CDR3 protein: CASASGGTYEQYF
CDR3 DNA: TGTGCCAGCGCTAGCGGGGGAACCTACGAGCAGTACTTC

clone size: .
J gene: TRBJ2-5
D gene: .
V gene: TRBV6-5
CDR3 protein: CASSRGGYQETQYF
CDR3 DNA: TGTGCCAGCAGCAGAGGGGGGTACCAAGAGACCCAGTACTTC

clone size: few
J gene: TRBJ1-2
D gene: TRBD1
V gene: TRBV24-1
CDR3 protein: CATSEGQGSRYGYTF
CDR3 DNA: TGTGCCACCAGTGAGGGACAGGGTAGTCGGTATGGCTACACCTTC

clone size: many
J gene: TRBJ1-2
D gene: .
V gene: TRBV7-2
CDR3 protein: CASSPVGEAYYGYTF
CDR3 DNA: TGTGCCAGCAGCCCCGTGGGGGAAGCTTATTATGGCTACACCTTC

clone size: .
J gene: TRBJ2-7
D gene: .
V gene: TRBV11-2
CDR3 protein: CASRSYPGDEQYF
CDR3 DNA: TGTGCCAGCCGATCTTACCCTGGGGACGAGCAGTACTTC

clone size: .
J gene: TRBJ1-3
D gene: TRBD1
V gene: TRBV7-2
CDR3 protein: CASSLRGGQVGNTIYF
CDR3 DNA: TGTGCCAGCAGCTTAAGGGGGGGACAGGTTGGAAACACCATATATTTT

clone size: few
J gene: TRBJ2-6
D gene: .
V gene: TRBV3-1
CDR3 protein: CASSPSAGVPSGANVLTF
CDR3 DNA: TGTGCCAGCAGCCCCTCAGCAGGGGTGCCCTCTGGGGCCAACGTCCTGACTTTC

clone size: few
J gene: TRBJ2-1
D gene: TRBD1
V gene: TRBV28
CDR3 protein: CASSPDRANEQFF
CDR3 DNA: TGTGCCAGCAGTCCGGACAGGGCCAATGAGCAGTTCTTC

clone size: .
J gene: TRBJ2-7
D gene: .
V gene: TRBV7-8
CDR3 protein: CASSSFAHPTANEQYF
CDR3 DNA: TGTGCCAGCAGTTCCTTCGCCCACCCGACAGCGAACGAGCAGTACTTC

clone size: .
J gene: TRBJ1-3
D gene: .
V gene: TRBV15
CDR3 protein: CATSRDRGSGNTIYF
CDR3 DNA: TGTGCCACCAGCAGAGACAGGGGATCTGGAAACACCATATATTTT

clone size: .
J gene: TRBJ2-3
D gene: TRBD1
V gene: TRBV20-1
CDR3 protein: CSAAKEGQGASTDTQYF
CDR3 DNA: TGCAGTGCTGCCAAGGAGGGACAGGGGGCTAGCACAGATACGCAGTATTTT

clone size: many
J gene: TRBJ2-7
D gene: .
V gene: TRBV4-3
CDR3 protein: CASSQARLYEQYF
CDR3 DNA: TGCGCCAGCAGCCAAGCACGTTTATACGAGCAGTACTTC

clone size: few
J gene: TRBJ2-5
D gene: .
V gene: TRBV7-9
CDR3 protein: CASSLMGREVQETQYF
CDR3 DNA: TGTGCCAGCAGCTTAATGGGCAGGGAGGTTCAAGAGACCCAGTACTTC